Below, 4 T cell receptor beta chains from the same sample are listed, as sequenced in a study of blood T cell repertoires in COVID-19. Data came from immunoSEQ multiplex PCR; TCRdb stores just in-frame clones and leaves some out. The sample includes some 200,000 clones, 86% of them seen just once. Sequencing was performed on PBMCs or T cells enriched from blood (not recorded which). These receptors originate from a woman in her 40s with acute COVID-19.

The chain combines TRBV30 with TRBJ2-3, with TRBD1 as a possible D gene (6 bases). From germline, CDR1 is GTSNPN and CDR2 SVGIG (reference sequence). The length of the CDR3 is 15 residues. Trimming cost V 1 base and J 3 bases, with 14 bases left between them. In DNA, the CDR3 is TGTGCCTGGAGTGAACAGGGTTCTTCGACAGATACGCAGTATTTT. This encodes CAWSEQGSSTDTQYF. The whole variable domain, remainder taken from reference TRBV30 and TRBJ2-3, is SQTIHQWPATLVQPVGSPLSLECTVEGTSNPNLYWYRQAAGRGLQLLFYSVGIGQISSEVPQNLSASRPQDRQFILSSKKLLLSDSGFYLCAWSEQGSSTDTQYFGPGTRLTVL.

This chain links TRBV30 with TRBJ1-1, with 9 bases identical to TRBD1. Per germline, CDR1 GTSNPN and CDR2 SVGIG (reference sequence). The trim removed 3 bases at V and 7 bases at J, leaving 6 bases unmatched. The CDR3 contains 13 residues. The CDR3 bases are TGTGCCTGGAGGACGACAGGGGGGGATGAAGCTTTCTTT. Translation gives CAWRTTGGDEAFF.

The rearrangement joins TRBV5-1 to TRBJ1-1; 8 bases align to TRBD1. V was pared by 0 bases and J by 5 bases, with 9 bases of the junction left unmatched. CDR3 size: 16 residues. Germline CDR1 and CDR2: SGHRS and YFSETQ. CDR3 nucleotide sequence: TGCGCCAGCAGCTTGGGGGACAGGTCGGGTGGGACTGAAGCTTTCTTT. As protein: CASSLGDRSGGTEAFF.

The genes are TRBV7-9 and TRBJ1-1; D perhaps matches TRBD1 (6 bases). In germline, CDR1 is SEHNR, CDR2 FQNEAQ (reference sequence). The V and J ends lost 5 bases and 0 bases respectively, with 13 bases between them. The CDR3 has 15 residues. The CDR3: CASSAPDRMNTEAFF. The CDR3, as DNA: TGTGCCAGCAGCGCCCCCGACAGGATGAACACTGAAGCTTTCTTT.